The rows below give T cell receptor beta chains drawn from one sample of a study of identical twins. MiXCR was run by TCRdb on the 5' RACE reads, yielding one entry per CDR3 protein. The data contain 300,000 or so distinct CDR3 sequences, more than 8% of them singletons. These data also featured in a second study, about yellow fever vaccine responses in identical twins.

The sample comprised CD8+ T cells sorted from blood. These receptors originate from a woman aged 18-29 years in good health. Both conserved end residues are part of each CDR3. The D gene is left open where the match is weak. Where a row states a size, it is once, few, many or the class of an expanded clone; other rows omit it.

TRBD2	-	TRBV7-3	TRBJ2-7	CARGTSGPYEQYF	TGTGCCAGGGGGACTAGCGGTCCCTACGAGCAGTACTTC
TRBD1	many	TRBV10-3	TRBJ1-6	CAISEPTRVGQYNSPLHF	TGTGCCATCAGTGAGCCAACTCGGGTGGGACAGTATAATTCACCCCTCCACTTT
TRBD2	few	TRBV7-8	TRBJ2-4	CASSLAWLAGSKNIQYF	TGTGCCAGCAGCTTAGCCTGGCTAGCGGGATCCAAAAACATTCAGTACTTC
-	many	TRBV12-3/TRBV12-4	TRBJ1-1	CASTKDTYMNTEAFF	TGTGCCAGCACCAAAGACACCTACATGAACACTGAAGCTTTCTTT
TRBD1	-	TRBV7-8	TRBJ1-2	CASSQGGTGGYTF	TGTGCCAGCAGCCAGGGGGGGACGGGCGGCTACACCTTC
-	-	TRBV4-3	TRBJ2-3	CASSQDGYSSTDTQYF	TGCGCCAGCAGCCAAGATGGTTATTCTAGCACAGATACGCAGTATTTT
TRBD1	many	TRBV5-1	TRBJ2-3	CASSLATGGPDTQYF	TGCGCCAGCAGCTTAGCGACAGGGGGACCAGATACGCAGTATTTT
-	-	TRBV5-6	TRBJ2-3	CASSFGAGDTQYF	TGTGCCAGCAGCTTCGGTGCTGGAGATACGCAGTATTTT
-	many	TRBV7-8	TRBJ1-1	CASSLESVNTEAFF	TGTGCCAGCAGCTTAGAATCCGTGAACACTGAAGCTTTCTTT
-	few	TRBV11-2	TRBJ2-5	CASSLWGETQYF	TGTGCCAGCAGCCTCTGGGGAGAGACCCAGTACTTC
TRBD1	many	TRBV7-9	TRBJ2-1	CASIEGASSYNEQFF	TGTGCCAGCATCGAGGGGGCTAGCTCCTACAATGAGCAGTTCTTC
-	many	TRBV5-4	TRBJ2-3	CASSLRREKSDTQYF	TGTGCCAGCAGCTTGAGACGGGAGAAATCAGATACGCAGTATTTT
TRBD2	few	TRBV4-3	TRBJ2-7	CASSQRTSGLYEQYF	TGCGCCAGCAGCCAGAGGACTAGCGGGCTCTACGAGCAGTACTTC
-	few	TRBV6-2/TRBV6-3	TRBJ2-1	CASSFLLRDRTDTKFF	TGTGCCAGCAGTTTTCTGCTCCGAGACAGGACGGACACAAAGTTCTTC
TRBD1	-	TRBV12-3/TRBV12-4	TRBJ2-2	CAILRDRDSTGELFF	TGTGCCATCTTACGGGACAGGGATAGCACCGGGGAGCTGTTTTTT
-	-	TRBV14	TRBJ2-2	CASSQDPLELFF	TGTGCCAGCAGCCAAGACCCTTTGGAGCTGTTTTTT
-	-	TRBV5-6	TRBJ2-1	CASSWTSGSSYNEQFF	TGTGCCAGCAGCTGGACCAGCGGGTCCTCCTACAATGAGCAGTTCTTC
-	few	TRBV9	TRBJ2-1	CASSVVGTNYNEQFF	TGTGCCAGCAGCGTAGTTGGGACAAACTACAATGAGCAGTTCTTC
-	many	TRBV7-8	TRBJ2-1	CASRQFINEQFF	TGTGCCAGCCGCCAGTTTATCAATGAGCAGTTCTTC
-	few	TRBV28	TRBJ1-1	CASSLHWVGGKNTEAFF	TGTGCCAGCAGTTTGCATTGGGTTGGTGGGAAAAACACTGAAGCTTTCTTT
-	many	TRBV2	TRBJ2-1	CASIVQGGYEQFF	TGTGCCAGCATCGTACAGGGAGGGTATGAGCAGTTCTTC
-	-	TRBV4-3	TRBJ1-1	CASSQRGSGAFF	TGCGCCAGCAGCCAACGCGGGAGCGGGGCTTTCTTT
-	-	TRBV3-1	TRBJ1-1	CASRPAGERKAFF	TGTGCCAGCCGTCCTGCGGGGGAAAGAAAGGCTTTCTTT
-	few	TRBV20-1	TRBJ2-7	CSARGSTGYSYEQYF	TGCAGTGCTAGAGGGTCGACAGGTTACTCCTACGAGCAGTACTTC
-	many	TRBV9	TRBJ2-1	CASSVAGLGYNEQFF	TGTGCCAGCAGCGTCGCGGGACTCGGGTACAATGAGCAGTTCTTC
TRBD1	-	TRBV7-9	TRBJ2-5	CASSLVEGQGKETQYF	TGTGCCAGCAGCTTAGTTGAAGGACAGGGGAAAGAGACCCAGTACTTC
TRBD2	-	TRBV7-9	TRBJ2-1	CASSTSARGAYNEQFF	TGTGCCAGCAGCACCTCCGCGCGGGGGGCCTACAATGAGCAGTTCTTC
-	-	TRBV18	TRBJ2-7	CASSPPLSYEQYF	TGTGCCAGCTCACCACCCCTTTCCTACGAGCAGTACTTC
TRBD2	few	TRBV7-9	TRBJ2-7	CATLAETYEQYF	TGTGCCACCCTAGCGGAGACCTACGAGCAGTACTTC
TRBD2	few	TRBV4-2	TRBJ2-1	CASSQAGLADEQFF	TGTGCCAGCAGCCAAGCGGGACTAGCGGATGAGCAGTTCTTC
-	few	TRBV3-1	TRBJ2-1	CASSQEDPIPNEQFF	TGTGCCAGCAGCCAAGAGGATCCGATCCCCAATGAGCAGTTCTTC
-	few	TRBV20-1	TRBJ2-6	CSAEPEVGELTAFVGANVLTF	TGCAGTGCCGAGCCCGAGGTGGGAGAATTAACCGCTTTTGTTGGGGCCAACGTCCTGACTTTC
TRBD1	-	TRBV5-1	TRBJ2-3	CASADRGTDTQYF	TGCGCCAGCGCGGACAGGGGCACAGATACGCAGTATTTT
-	few	TRBV28	TRBJ2-5	CASSWTLEETQYF	TGTGCCAGCAGTTGGACACTCGAAGAGACCCAGTACTTC
-	few	TRBV2	TRBJ2-5	CASSEKGSSYQETQYF	TGTGCCAGCAGTGAAAAGGGCAGCTCCTACCAAGAGACCCAGTACTTC
-	-	TRBV29-1	TRBJ1-2	CSVVKETNTYGYTF	TGCAGCGTTGTTAAGGAAACCAATACCTATGGCTACACCTTC
TRBD2	-	TRBV7-6	TRBJ2-2	CASSSLGGGAAGELFF	TGTGCCAGCAGCTCCCTAGGCGGGGGGGCGGCCGGGGAGCTGTTTTTT
TRBD1	few	TRBV7-2	TRBJ2-3	CASSSTGGGADTQYF	TGTGCCAGCAGCTCGACAGGGGGCGGTGCAGATACGCAGTATTTT
-	few	TRBV20-1	TRBJ2-7	CSAMGDSNYYEQYF	TGCAGTGCTATGGGGGACTCGAATTACTACGAGCAGTACTTC
TRBD1	many	TRBV27	TRBJ2-3	CASSLTGLGDAQYF	TGTGCCAGCAGTCTGACAGGGTTGGGTGATGCGCAGTATTTT
TRBD1	many	TRBV9	TRBJ2-7	CASSPWTGAYEQYF	TGTGCCAGCAGCCCTTGGACAGGGGCCTACGAGCAGTACTTC
-	many	TRBV4-3	TRBJ2-7	CASSQEGTRDYEQYF	TGCGCCAGCAGCCAAGAGGGGACCAGGGACTACGAGCAGTACTTC
TRBD2	many	TRBV20-1	TRBJ2-1	CSASRTPDASGSNNEQFF	TGCAGTGCTAGTAGGACACCCGACGCTAGCGGGAGTAATAATGAGCAGTTCTTC
TRBD1	many	TRBV7-9	TRBJ1-1	CASSHRDREGTEAFF	TGTGCCAGCAGCCACCGGGACAGGGAAGGGACTGAAGCTTTCTTT
-	many	TRBV4-3	TRBJ2-7	CASSQDTSPIYEQYF	TGCGCCAGCAGCCAAGATACATCCCCAATCTACGAGCAGTACTTC
-	few	TRBV14	TRBJ2-3	CASSQLLLDTQYF	TGTGCCAGCAGCCAATTGTTGTTGGATACGCAGTATTTT